This T cell receptor beta chain derives from a study of blood T cell repertoires in COVID-19. For the study at large: Acute and convalescent COVID-19 specimens originated in the United States, Italy and Spain. PBMCs, B-cell-depleted T cells, or T cells provided the cDNA or gDNA that made up the material.

In the source study's methods: Quantification of nucleated cells was approximated via reference gene primer amplification. Only in-frame clones appear in the TCRdb table, and some are missing; sequencing was by immunoSEQ multiplex PCR. That table is the source of V, J and clone size, and D and trimming were worked out from the DNA. The table lists a few hundred thousand clones, approximately 90% of them singletons. Germline assignment: CDR1 MNHNY and CDR2 SVGAGI (reference sequence). Trimming removed 0 bases from V and 6 bases from J; junction bases left unmatched: 5. This CDR3 comprises 16 residues.

This TCR derives from a woman aged 40 to 50 with acute or convalescent COVID-19. The chain joins TRBV6-6 to TRBJ1-4; 9 bases map to TRBD1. Source material: peripheral blood. The DNA of the CDR3 is TGTGCCAGCAGTTACTCGATAGGGACAGGGTATGAAAAACTGTTTTTT. This gives the protein CASSYSIGTGYEKLFF.